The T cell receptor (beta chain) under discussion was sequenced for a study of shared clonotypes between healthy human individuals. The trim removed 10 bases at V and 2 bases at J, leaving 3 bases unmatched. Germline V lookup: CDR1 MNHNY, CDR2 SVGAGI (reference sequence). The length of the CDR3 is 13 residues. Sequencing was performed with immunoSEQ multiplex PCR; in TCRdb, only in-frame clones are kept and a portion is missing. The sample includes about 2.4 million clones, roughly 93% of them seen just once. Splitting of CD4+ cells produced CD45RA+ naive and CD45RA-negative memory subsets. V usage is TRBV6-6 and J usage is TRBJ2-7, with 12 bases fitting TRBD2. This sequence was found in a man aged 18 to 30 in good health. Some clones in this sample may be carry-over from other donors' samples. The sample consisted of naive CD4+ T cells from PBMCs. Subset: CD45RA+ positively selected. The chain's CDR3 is CAIGLAGPYEQYF. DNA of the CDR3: TGTGCCATCGGACTAGCGGGGCCCTACGAGCAGTACTTC.